Presented here are 27 T cell receptor beta chains from one specimen sequenced in a study of blood T cell repertoires in COVID-19. Clones were read by immunoSEQ multiplex PCR, and TCRdb kept only the in-frame ones, dropping some. This sample has 150,000 to 200,000 clones, with around nine tenths found just once. The specimen was peripheral blood. Receptors originate from a man in his sixties with active or convalescent COVID-19.

Here the CDR3 reads CASSEMWGQGSYEQYF. As DNA, the CDR3 is TGTGCCAGCAGTGAGATGTGGGGACAGGGGTCCTACGAGCAGTACTTC. This sequence joins TRBV25-1 and TRBJ2-7; 10 positions agree with TRBD1. Germline trimming cut 3 bases from V and 1 base from J; bases unmatched to any gene: 6. Germline V CDR1 and CDR2: MGHDK, SYGVNS. The CDR3 is made up of 16 amino acids.

V usage is TRBV14 and J usage is TRBJ1-2; D is uncertain. The CDR3 runs 12 residues. Germline CDR1 SGHDN, CDR2 FVKESK. Trimming cost V 4 bases and J 5 bases, with 8 bases left between them. CDR3 DNA: TGTGCCAGCAGCCCTAACCCGTATGGCTACACCTTC. The encoded protein is CASSPNPYGYTF.

The rearrangement joins TRBV15 to TRBJ1-5; TRBD1 matches at 7 bases. The CDR3 is made up of 13 amino acids. With V trimmed by 5 bases and J by 6 bases, 4 bases remained unmatched. Looked up from germline, CDR1 is LNHNV and CDR2 is YYDKDF (reference sequence). CDR3 sequence reads: CATSVDRAQPQHF. Here the CDR3 DNA reads TGTGCCACCAGCGTTGACAGGGCTCAGCCCCAGCATTTT.

This clone was counted a few times. In DNA form, the CDR3 reads TGTGCCAGCTCCTCCGGGACTAATCTCTACGAGCAGTACTTC. Its translation: CASSSGTNLYEQYF. This chain uses TRBV6-6 with TRBJ2-7, with 7 bases aligning to TRBD2. The germline V gene encodes CDR1 MNHNY and CDR2 SVGAGI (reference sequence). CDR3 length: 14 residues. Losses at the gene ends were 8 bases for V and 3 bases for J; bases not matched to a gene: 10.

Here the CDR3 DNA reads TGTGCCAGCAGCTTACGGTACTTGGGGGCCGGAGAGGAAAAACTGTTTTTT. Translated: CASSLRYLGAGEEKLFF. This sequence joins TRBV7-8 and TRBJ1-4; possible D gene TRBD1, 6 bases. V lost 2 bases and J lost 8, with 21 bases in between. This CDR3 comprises 17 residues. From germline, CDR1 is SGHVS and CDR2 FQNEAQ.

The chain links TRBV6-5 to TRBJ1-2; no definite D call. In germline, CDR1 is MNHEY, CDR2 SVGAGI. V lost 0 bases and J lost 7, with 12 bases in between. The CDR3 extends over 14 amino acids. The CDR3 is CASSYSRPRIGYTF. DNA for the CDR3: TGTGCCAGCAGTTACTCGAGACCGAGGATTGGCTACACCTTC.

Only one count was recorded for this clone. The chain has TRBV7-6 and TRBJ2-1, with 10 bases that match TRBD2. The CDR3 spans 15 residues. CDR1 and CDR2 (germline): SGHVS, FNYEAQ. J gave up 2 bases and V 4 bases, and 2 bases lay outside the gene matches. The CDR3 protein is CASSSTSGTYNEQFF. Written as DNA, the CDR3 is TGTGCCAGCAGCTCCACTAGCGGGACCTACAATGAGCAGTTCTTC.

This clone occurred a few times. This chain connects TRBV5-1 to TRBJ1-3; D is possibly TRBD1 (5 bases). CDR3 length: 14 amino acids. With 4 bases removed from V and 9 bases from J, the gap between germline ends came to 17 bases. In germline, CDR1 is SGHRS, CDR2 YFSETQ. Here the CDR3 reads CASSPGQGLGTIYF. The CDR3, as DNA: TGCGCCAGCAGCCCAGGACAAGGGTTAGGCACCATATATTTT.

The chain joins TRBV30 to TRBJ2-6, with no clear D. Trimming removed 4 bases from V and 0 bases from J, with 13 bases in between. This CDR3 has 16 amino acids. CDR1 and CDR2 (germline): GTSNPN, SVGIG (reference sequence). For the CDR3, the DNA is TGTGCCTGGACACCTCGCCGGTCCTCTGGGGCCAACGTCCTGACTTTC. As protein: CAWTPRRSSGANVLTF.

The chain links TRBV5-1 to TRBJ1-1; no definite D call. The CDR3 runs 14 residues. Looked up from germline, CDR1 is SGHRS and CDR2 is YFSETQ. The ends were cut back, 0 bases at V and 1 base at J, with 7 bases in the middle. CDR3: CASSLDQSNTEAFF. In nucleotides, the CDR3 is TGCGCCAGCAGCTTGGATCAGTCGAACACTGAAGCTTTCTTT.

The CDR3 DNA is TGTGCCAGTAAGGTTGGGGACAGGGACTCCTACGAGCAGTACTTC. Protein: CASKVGDRDSYEQYF. The rearrangement links TRBV19 to TRBJ2-7, with 9 bases fitting TRBD1. V trimming: 7 bases; J trimming: 0 bases; junction bases outside the gene matches: 7. Germline assignment: CDR1 LNHDA and CDR2 SQIVND (reference sequence). The CDR3 has 15 amino acids.

This chain links TRBV6-4 with TRBJ2-1; maybe TRBD2 (7 bases). CDR3 length: 14 amino acids. CDR1 and CDR2 (germline): MRHNA, SNTAGT. Trimming took 4 bases from V and 7 from J, leaving 14 bases between them. The CDR3 is CASSANREGNEQFF. The CDR3 DNA follows: TGTGCCAGCAGTGCTAACAGGGAGGGGAATGAGCAGTTCTTC.

The rearrangement joins TRBV5-4 to TRBJ1-2; D gene uncertain. There are 13 residues in the CDR3. V gave up 0 bases and J gave up 8 bases, with 11 bases separating them. Germline-derived CDR1 and CDR2 are SGHNT and YYREEE (reference sequence). CDR3 loop: CASSLVAVGGYTF. CDR3 in DNA: TGTGCCAGCAGCTTGGTGGCGGTTGGGGGCTACACCTTC.

The chain recombines TRBV11-2 with TRBJ1-5; weak D call: TRBD1 (6 bases). Germline assignment: CDR1 SGHAT and CDR2 FQNNGV. The CDR3 contains 15 residues. V gave up 5 bases and J gave up 4 bases, with 15 bases separating them. The DNA of the CDR3 is TGTGCCAGCAGCCTTGCCCCAGGGGAGAATCAGCCCCAGCATTTT. Translation gives CASSLAPGENQPQHF.

The gene calls are TRBV9 and TRBJ2-7; tentatively, D is TRBD2 (5 bases). From germline, CDR1 is SGDLS and CDR2 YYNGEE. The CDR3 loop spans 14 amino acids. V lost 0 bases, J lost 7 bases, and 14 bases lay in between. The CDR3 loop is CASSVGPEAGEQYF. CDR3 DNA: TGTGCCAGCAGCGTAGGGCCGGAGGCTGGGGAGCAGTACTTC.

This CDR3 is CASRSDTRLNTEAFF. Here the CDR3 DNA reads TGTGCCAGTAGGTCAGACACTAGACTGAACACTGAAGCTTTCTTT. The chain is built from TRBV19 and TRBJ1-1; D is unresolved. Trimming stripped 6 bases from V and 0 bases from J, with 14 bases between. Germline loops: CDR1 LNHDA, CDR2 SQIVND (reference sequence). The CDR3 is 15 amino acids.

The gene calls are TRBV3-1 (or the pseudogene TRBV3-2) and TRBJ1-2, with D possibly TRBD1 on 6 matching bases. Germline V gives CDR1 LGHDT, CDR2 YNNKEL (reference sequence). Between the trimmed V and J ends, which lost 6 bases and 1 base, there was a span of 12 bases. This CDR3 is built from 14 residues. CDR3 residues: CASRPGGSNYGYTF. CDR3 DNA sequence: TGTGCCAGCAGGCCGGGGGGCAGTAACTATGGCTACACCTTC.

This clone has only a few counts. CDR3 protein: CASSRQGDTEAFF. CDR3 coding DNA: TGTGCCAGCAGCCGACAGGGTGACACTGAAGCTTTCTTT. The V call is TRBV11-3, the J call TRBJ1-1, with 7 bases lining up with TRBD1. This CDR3 has 13 amino acids. Germline loops: CDR1 SGHNT, CDR2 YENEEA. V lost 5 bases, J lost 3 bases, and 3 bases stayed unmatched.

The chain has TRBV5-8 and TRBJ1-2; no clear D. This CDR3 is 15 amino acids long. V gave up 0 bases and J gave up 2 bases, with 11 bases separating them. Germline CDR1 and CDR2: SGHTS and YDEGEE. The CDR3 DNA reads TGTGCCAGCAGCTTGGATCGGGGTTTCAACTATGGCTACACCTTC. Its translation is CASSLDRGFNYGYTF.

This clone occurred once. This chain links TRBV5-6 with TRBJ1-1; 8 nucleotides agree with TRBD1. This CDR3 is built from 12 residues. Germline assignment: CDR1 SGHDT and CDR2 YYEEEE. The V segment lost 4 bases and the J segment 11 bases; nucleotides outside the gene matches: 7. CDR3 in amino acids: CASSRMTGEAFF. The DNA for the CDR3 is TGTGCCAGCAGCCGCATGACAGGGGAGGCTTTCTTT.

The chain couples TRBV10-2 to TRBJ2-3; 10 positions agree with TRBD2. Trimming cost V 4 bases and J 1 base; bases outside gene matches: 8. CDR3 size: 17 residues. Germline V gene lookup returns CDR1 WSHSY and CDR2 SAAADI. In DNA, the CDR3 is TGCGCCAGCAGTGTGGGTGGTCTAGCGGGAGGCACAGATACGCAGTATTTT. This codes for CASSVGGLAGGTDTQYF.

This chain connects TRBV25-1 to TRBJ1-2; possibly TRBD1 for D (6 bases). This CDR3 contains 13 residues. CDR1 is MGHDK, CDR2 SYGVNS, per germline. Trimming took 8 bases from V and 4 from J, leaving 14 bases between them. The CDR3 loop is CASVDRNSYGYTF. CDR3 sequence (DNA): TGTGCCAGCGTTGACAGGAACTCCTATGGCTACACCTTC.

The chain combines TRBV2 with TRBJ2-7; D is possibly TRBD1 (5 bases). Germline CDR1 SNHLY, CDR2 FYNNEI. The CDR3 loop spans 13 amino acids. The germline V and J ends were trimmed by 8 bases and 0 bases, with 11 bases remaining between them. CDR3 coding DNA: TGTGCCAGCGGCCAGGGAACCTCCTACGAGCAGTACTTC. Translated, it gives CASGQGTSYEQYF.

The chain is built from TRBV4-1 and TRBJ1-3; D unclear. Germline lookup yields CDR1 MGHRA and CDR2 YSYEKL. The CDR3 totals 17 residues. V shed 0 bases and J shed 1 base, with 13 bases lying between them. CDR3 DNA sequence: TGCGCCAGCAGCCAAGATGTGGGCAGGTTGTCTGGAAACACCATATATTTT. Its protein product is CASSQDVGRLSGNTIYF.

This clone came up once. V and J are TRBV6-6 and TRBJ2-7, with 8 bases identical to TRBD2. CDR1 and CDR2 from the germline V gene are MNHNY and SVGAGI (reference sequence). There are 15 residues in the CDR3. The V segment lost 6 bases and the J segment 0 bases; nucleotides outside the gene matches: 7. CDR3 DNA: TGTGCCAGCAGACAAACTAGCGGACTCTCCTACGAGCAGTACTTC. This sequence encodes CASRQTSGLSYEQYF.

A single count supports this clone. V usage is TRBV5-4 and J usage is TRBJ1-1; TRBD1 matches 8 bases. This CDR3 contains 14 residues. From germline, CDR1 is SGHNT and CDR2 YYREEE (reference sequence). Losses at the gene ends were 3 bases for V and 3 bases for J; bases not matched to a gene: 4. CDR3 sequence reads: CASSSAGGHTEAFF. The CDR3 DNA reads TGTGCCAGCAGCTCGGCAGGGGGCCACACTGAAGCTTTCTTT.

This clone appeared a single time. This rearrangement joins TRBV6-5 to TRBJ2-2, with D maybe TRBD1 (5 bases). V dropped 4 bases and J dropped 0 bases, with 12 bases sitting between them. Germline V gives CDR1 MNHEY, CDR2 SVGAGI. This CDR3 has 16 amino acids. For the CDR3, the DNA is TGTGCCAGCAGTTTTAGGGGTGTCGCGAACACCGGGGAGCTGTTTTTT. It is translated as CASSFRGVANTGELFF.